The 4 T cell receptor beta chains presented below share a single source sample, sequenced in a study of blood T cell repertoires in COVID-19. The data were produced by immunoSEQ multiplex PCR, yet TCRdb's version contains in-frame clones alone and is incomplete. Altogether roughly 150,000 clones are present, around 90% being singletons, with the ten largest covering roughly 2.4%. Sequencing was performed on peripheral blood. These TCRs come from a woman of 80 years or more with COVID-19, enrolled during active disease.

The gene calls are TRBV6-1 and TRBJ2-1; 8 bases map to TRBD2. The CDR3 runs to 16 residues. Trimming removed 2 bases from V and 0 bases from J; junction bases left unmatched: 3. Germline loops: CDR1 MNHNS, CDR2 SASEGT. CDR3 DNA: TGTGCCAGCAGTGAAAAGCGGGAGAGCTCCTACAATGAGCAGTTCTTC. It translates to CASSEKRESSYNEQFF.

The V call is TRBV27, the J call TRBJ1-2; D is undetermined. V was shortened by 8 bases and J by 8 bases, with 15 bases between the two germline ends. The CDR3 runs to 12 residues. Germline lookup yields CDR1 MNHEY and CDR2 SMNVEV (reference sequence). The CDR3 nucleotides read TGTGCCAGCTCGGCTCGATCGGGAGGCTACACCTTC. It yields the protein CASSARSGGYTF.

This sequence joins TRBV11-2 and TRBJ2-1; D is perhaps TRBD2 (6 bases). V was shortened by 5 bases and J by 6 bases, with 11 bases between the two germline ends. Germline loops: CDR1 SGHAT, CDR2 FQNNGV. This CDR3 is built from 13 residues. The CDR3 nucleotides are TGTGCCAGCAGCCCCGGACTAACCAATGAGCAGTTCTTC. Protein product: CASSPGLTNEQFF.

The rearrangement links TRBV7-8 to TRBJ2-6; 9 bases map to TRBD1. In germline, CDR1 is SGHVS, CDR2 FQNEAQ. The CDR3 covers 17 residues. J lost 0 bases, V lost 2 bases, and 2 bases had no gene match. CDR3 protein: CASSLLQGASGANVLTF. Here the CDR3 DNA reads TGTGCCAGCAGCTTACTACAGGGGGCCTCTGGGGCCAACGTCCTGACTTTC.